A single sample gave rise to the 23 T cell receptor beta chains below, sequenced in a study of shared clonotypes between healthy human individuals (dated by TCRdb to the early 2020s). The library came from the immunoSEQ multiplex PCR assay. Here the immuneACCESS table is served through TCRdb, limited to in-frame sequences with V and J called. Missing clones are a known gap in these copies; in checked studies unresolved V genes cover under half, and the rest lacks a known reason. This sample lists about 510,000 clones; 96% were detected once. The ten largest make up less than 0.06% of the sample. What was sequenced was naive CD4+ T cells sorted from blood. The sample's cell subset or site, from its label and the paper: CD45RA+ positively selected. These receptor sequences come from a woman aged 25 to 39 in good health.

This clone was counted once. The chain employs TRBV4-1 and TRBJ2-2, with 8 positions matching TRBD2. The CDR3 loop spans 15 amino acids. Germline CDR1 is MGHRA and CDR2 is YSYEKL. Trimming removed 6 bases from V and 1 base from J; junction bases left unmatched: 4. In nucleotides, the CDR3 is TGCGCCAGCAGGGTACTAGCGGAGAACACCGGGGAGCTGTTTTTT. Protein sequence: CASRVLAENTGELFF.

The V gene is TRBV19, the J gene TRBJ2-7; 8 bases map to TRBD2. This CDR3 has 16 amino acids. V lost 5 bases to trimming and J lost 7 bases; unmatched junction nucleotides: 16. CDR1 LNHDA and CDR2 SQIVND come from the germline V gene (reference sequence). CDR3 coding DNA: TGTGCCAGTAGTTTTCTCGGGACTAGGAATCGGGAAGAGCAGTACTTC. Protein: CASSFLGTRNREEQYF.

This clone has a handful of counts. The V call is TRBV10-3, the J call TRBJ1-2, with D possibly matching TRBD1 (6 bases). The germline CDR1 and CDR2 sequences are ENHRY and SYGVKD. The CDR3 contains 13 residues. With 5 bases removed from V and 5 bases from J, the gap between germline ends came to 12 bases. The CDR3 sequence: CAISPQGRYGYTF. CDR3 bases: TGTGCCATCAGTCCACAGGGTCGATATGGCTACACCTTC.

The chain links TRBV20-1 to TRBJ2-5; tentatively, D is TRBD1 or TRBD2 (5 bases each). The end of the DNA fits TRBJ2-7 better, so the J call may be wrong. Germline V CDR1 and CDR2: DFQATT, SNEGSKA (reference sequence). The CDR3 runs 11 residues. CDR3 in DNA: TGCAGTGAAGGGGACCACTACGAGCAGTACTTC. Translated, it gives CSEGDHYEQYF.

The chain recombines TRBV10-3 with TRBJ2-1; no definite D call. This CDR3 contains 14 residues. Per germline, CDR1 ENHRY and CDR2 SYGVKD. V was cut by 0 bases and J by 2 bases, with 5 bases left in between. The CDR3 here is CAISESRAYNEQFF. CDR3 bases: TGTGCCATCAGTGAGTCCCGCGCCTACAATGAGCAGTTCTTC.

The chain recombines TRBV7-8 with TRBJ1-4; D remains unclear. This CDR3 contains 15 residues. Germline V gene data show CDR1 as SGHVS and CDR2 as FQNEAQ. Trimming shortened V by 5 bases and J by 3 bases, and 13 bases separated the two germline ends. For the CDR3, the DNA is TGTGCCAGCAGCCAACGTTGGGAATCTAATGAAAAACTGTTTTTT. As protein: CASSQRWESNEKLFF.

This rearrangement joins TRBV19 to TRBJ2-5; TRBD2 aligns across 7 bases. From germline, CDR1 is LNHDA and CDR2 SQIVND (reference sequence). V dropped 6 bases and J dropped 4; count of bases not matched to a gene: 5. This CDR3 is 13 amino acids long. In nucleotides, the CDR3 is TGTGCCAGTAGAAGAGGCGGGAGAGAGACCCAGTACTTC. It yields the protein CASRRGGRETQYF.

The V gene is TRBV6-1, the J gene TRBJ1-5; the D gene is possibly TRBD1 (6 bases). This CDR3 is built from 19 residues. In germline, CDR1 is MNHNS, CDR2 SASEGT. The V end was cut by 2 bases, the J end by 5 bases, with 25 bases between. The CDR3 sequence is CASSENLQGLVGAHQPQHF. CDR3 DNA sequence: TGTGCCAGCAGTGAAAATTTACAGGGCTTGGTTGGAGCTCATCAGCCCCAGCATTTT.

The chain joins TRBV27 to TRBJ1-3, with 7 bases aligning to TRBD1. From germline, CDR1 is MNHEY and CDR2 SMNVEV (reference sequence). J gave up 3 bases and V 5 bases, and 16 bases lay outside the gene matches. The CDR3 extends over 18 amino acids. CDR3 protein: CASSPYLQGGGFGNTIYF. The CDR3 DNA reads TGTGCCAGCAGTCCCTACCTCCAGGGAGGGGGCTTTGGAAACACCATATATTTT.

The rearrangement links TRBV6-5 to TRBJ1-1; D gene uncertain. The germline gives CDR1 MNHEY, CDR2 SVGAGI. There are 14 residues in the CDR3. V lost 4 bases and J 6 bases, leaving 15 bases between the germline ends. CDR3 nucleotide sequence: TGTGCCAGCAGTTCCGGGAGAGGTACCCCTGAAGCTTTCTTT. Translation gives CASSSGRGTPEAFF.

J is TRBJ1-4 and V is TRBV6-5; D remains ambiguous. CDR3 length: 14 amino acids. The ends were cut back, 6 bases at V and 4 bases at J, with 12 bases in the middle. CDR1 MNHEY and CDR2 SVGAGI come from the germline V gene. The CDR3 sequence: CASSSGRSNEKLFF. The CDR3 region has the DNA TGTGCCAGCAGCTCCGGGCGGAGTAATGAAAAACTGTTTTTT.

The rearrangement links TRBV19 to TRBJ2-7; 9 nucleotides agree with TRBD1. J gave up 5 bases and V 5 bases, and 7 bases lay outside the gene matches. This CDR3 is built from 14 residues. Germline V gives CDR1 LNHDA, CDR2 SQIVND (reference sequence). The CDR3 sequence: CASSFFGQGHEQYF. CDR3 sequence (DNA): TGTGCCAGTAGTTTCTTCGGACAGGGGCACGAGCAGTACTTC.

V gene TRBV11-1 combines with J gene TRBJ2-5; 8 nucleotides align to TRBD2. This CDR3 has 14 residues. Unmatched junction bases numbered 7, after V lost 5 bases and J lost 5 bases. Germline V gene lookup returns CDR1 SGHAT and CDR2 FQDESV (reference sequence). CDR3 sequence (DNA): TGTGCCAGCAGCCAAGCGGGAGAGAGGGAGACCCAGTACTTC. It is translated as CASSQAGERETQYF. The whole variable domain, filled in from reference TRBV11-1 and TRBJ2-5, reads EAEVAQSPRYKITEKSQAVAFWCDPISGHATLYWYRQILGQGPELLVQFQDESVVDDSQLPKDRFSAERLKGVDSTLKIQPAELGDSAMYLCASSQAGERETQYFGPGTRLLVL.

This clone was seen a handful of times. The chain has TRBV28 and TRBJ2-7; perhaps TRBD2 as D (5 bases). The germline V gene encodes CDR1 MDHEN and CDR2 SYDVKM. This CDR3 is 12 amino acids long. The V gene lost 6 bases and the J gene lost 4 bases, with 10 bases spanning the gap. CDR3 DNA sequence: TGTGCCAGCAGGGCTGGGAGATACGAGCAGTACTTC. Translated, it gives CASRAGRYEQYF.

The V and J genes are TRBV28 and TRBJ2-1; TRBD2 might be the D (5 bases). Germline assignment: CDR1 MDHEN and CDR2 SYDVKM. The V and J ends lost 5 bases and 11 bases respectively, with 13 bases between them. The CDR3 runs 12 residues. CDR3: CASSPQSGKQFF. DNA of the CDR3: TGTGCCAGCAGTCCTCAGAGCGGAAAGCAGTTCTTC.

This clone was observed a single time. The V and J genes are TRBV2 and TRBJ1-2, with D unclear. This CDR3 is 13 amino acids long. Germline V CDR1 and CDR2: SNHLY, FYNNEI. Trimming cost V 5 bases and J 4 bases, with 11 bases left between them. In nucleotides, the CDR3 is TGTGCCAGCAGTAGGGTTGGAAGCTATGGCTACACCTTC. Its protein is CASSRVGSYGYTF.

J is TRBJ2-1 and V is TRBV5-8; TRBD2 is a possible D gene (5 bases). Germline V gene data show CDR1 as SGHTS and CDR2 as YDEGEE. The CDR3 covers 13 residues. Trimming shortened V by 4 bases and J by 5 bases, and 10 bases separated the two germline ends. DNA for the CDR3: TGTGCCAGCAGCCCTGCTAGCCACAATGAGCAGTTCTTC. Amino acid sequence: CASSPASHNEQFF. The full variable domain, rest sourced from reference TRBV5-8 and TRBJ2-1, is EAGVTQSPTHLIKTRGQQATLRCSPISGHTSVYWYQQALGLGLQFLLWYDEGEERNRGNFPPRFSGRQFPNYSSELNVNALELEDSALYLCASSPASHNEQFFGPGTRLTVL.

The chain carries TRBV28 and TRBJ2-3, with no clear D. CDR1 is MDHEN and CDR2 is SYDVKM in the germline V gene. V lost 6 bases to trimming and J lost 4 bases, with 8 bases between them. This CDR3 has 12 amino acids. CDR3 residues: CASRSISDTQYF. Written as DNA, the CDR3 is TGTGCCAGCAGGTCGATATCAGATACGCAGTATTTT.

V gene TRBV7-9 combines with J gene TRBJ1-4, with D hard to call. The CDR3 spans 13 residues. Trimming pared 5 bases from V and 14 bases from J, leaving 18 bases between. From germline, CDR1 is SEHNR and CDR2 FQNEAQ (reference sequence). CDR3 coding DNA: TGTGCCAGCAGCCCTATGAAGGAACTAAAGCTGTTTTTT. As protein: CASSPMKELKLFF.

On this clone: Other DNA sequences from this sample encode an identical CDR3 as well. The V and J genes are TRBV28 and TRBJ1-2; D uncertain. Deletions cut 11 bases from V and 10 bases from J, with 14 bases between. The CDR3 has 10 amino acids. Germline assignment: CDR1 MDHEN and CDR2 SYDVKM. The CDR3 loop reads CAVWGGLYTF. CDR3 bases: TGTGCCGTATGGGGAGGACTCTACACCTTC.

The chain is built from TRBV5-4 and TRBJ1-1, with unresolved D. CDR1 and CDR2 from the germline V gene are SGHNT and YYREEE (reference sequence). V shed 3 bases and J shed 1 base, with 1 base lying between them. The CDR3 spans 11 residues. The CDR3 DNA follows: TGTGCCAGCAGCTCGAACACTGAAGCTTTCTTT. Translation gives CASSSNTEAFF.

A remark on this clone: This sample also contains other DNA sequences that code for the same CDR3. The chain links TRBV18 to TRBJ2-7; either TRBD1 or TRBD2 may fit D (5 bases each). Trimming left V 3 bases short and J 0 bases short, with 9 bases between. Germline V gene sequence: CDR1 KGHSH, CDR2 LQKENI. CDR3 length: 14 residues. This chain's CDR3 is CASSPGTDSYEQYF. CDR3 nucleotides: TGTGCCAGCTCACCCGGGACCGACTCCTACGAGCAGTACTTC.

The rearrangement joins TRBV27 to TRBJ2-5; D is possibly TRBD2 (5 bases). The CDR3 is made up of 15 amino acids. Trimming removed 7 bases at V and 11 bases at J, with 26 bases between. CDR1 and CDR2 from the germline V gene are MNHEY and SMNVEV (reference sequence). The CDR3 protein is CASNPTSPMAREQYF. CDR3 in DNA: TGTGCCAGCAATCCTACCTCTCCGATGGCGAGGGAGCAGTACTTC.